Listed here is a single T cell receptor beta chain. Its target is not known. Every donor was a Caucasian adult from Nashville, Tennessee. Negatively enriched CD4+ T cells were divided by CD45RA into naive and memory. The CDR3 has 13 amino acids. J lost 2 bases, V lost 3 bases, and 3 bases had no gene match. Germline-derived CDR1 and CDR2 are GTSNPN and SVGIG (reference sequence). This sample stems from a study of shared clonotypes between healthy human individuals. Study-wide results and caveats: Memory subsets had estimated richness that was generally smaller than that of naive subsets. Relative to clonotypes present in all four donors, those not shared had lower generation probabilities.

Profiling relied on immunoSEQ multiplex PCR, and the TCRdb table lists in-frame clones only, not all of them. The table records about 1,500,000 clones, roughly 96% of them present only once. Material: naive CD4+ T cells sorted from blood. Subset here: CD45RA+ positively selected. The clonotype was recovered from a man aged 25-45 years in good health. The chain carries TRBV30 and TRBJ2-7; 8 bases are shared with TRBD1. CDR3 region: CAWSPDRAYEQYF. CDR3 nucleotides: TGTGCCTGGAGCCCGGACAGGGCCTACGAGCAGTACTTC.